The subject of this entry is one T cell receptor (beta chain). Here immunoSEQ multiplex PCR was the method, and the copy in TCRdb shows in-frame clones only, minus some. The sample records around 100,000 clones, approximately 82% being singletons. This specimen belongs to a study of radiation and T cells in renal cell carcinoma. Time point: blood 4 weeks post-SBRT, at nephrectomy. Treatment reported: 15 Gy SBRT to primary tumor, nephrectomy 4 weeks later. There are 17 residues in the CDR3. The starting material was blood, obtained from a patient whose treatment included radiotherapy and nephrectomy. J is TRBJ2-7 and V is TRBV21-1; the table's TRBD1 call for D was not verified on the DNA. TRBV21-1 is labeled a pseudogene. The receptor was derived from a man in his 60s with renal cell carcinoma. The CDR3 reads CASSKGRRGRGLYEQYF. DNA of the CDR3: TGTGCCAGCAGCAAAGGACGTAGGGGGCGAGGGCTCTACGAGCAGTACTTC.